This T cell receptor beta chain was obtained from a study of T cell responses to AZD1222 COVID-19 vaccine. Overall study results and limits: Sampling captured repertoires only after the peak T cell response. It should be noted that donors were predominantly white British and more often female, and clonal diversity was possibly underestimated. Just five to seven AZD1222 recipients tested seropositive at baseline.

A remark on this clone: What it recognizes is unknown.

V was shortened by 4 bases and J by 0 bases, with 14 bases between the two germline ends. There are 16 residues in the CDR3. CDR1 and CDR2 (germline): MNHEY, SMNVEV (reference sequence). Method: immunoSEQ multiplex PCR; TCRdb's copy keeps in-frame clones and lacks some. The sample includes 110,000 to 150,000 clones, more than 80% of them seen just once. This clonotype was sampled from an adult in good health. The J gene is TRBJ2-3, the V gene TRBV27; D not resolved. This material consisted of peripheral blood, taken on day 0 of AZD1222 vaccination. The CDR3 here is CASSSMKTASTDTQYF. CDR3 DNA sequence: TGTGCCAGCAGTTCCATGAAGACTGCAAGCACAGATACGCAGTATTTT.